The 28 T cell receptor beta chains below come from one sample, sequenced in a study of vaccination effects on CD4 cells after COVID-19. The antigens these receptors bind are not known. With the ViraFEST assay, the study expanded antigen-specific CD4+ T cells using viral peptide pools, then sequenced them. Between days 10 and 11 of culture, CD4+ T cells were separated out. Vaccination of participants consisted of two doses of either the BNT162b2 or mRNA-1273 vaccine. Some clones are missing from TCRdb's copy, which holds only in-frame ones; the method was immunoSEQ multiplex PCR. The profile shows more than 50,000 clones, about 80% of them singletons. The specimen was CD4+ T cells from PBMCs cultured with HCoV-OC43 spike peptides, collected after COVID-19 vaccination. Documented subset: HCoV-OC43 spike overlapping peptide pool stimulation. These receptor sequences come from a human donor who received a COVID-19 vaccine.

The rearrangement uses TRBV6-5 and TRBJ1-2; D is unresolved. Trimming removed 0 bases from V and 8 bases from J, with 10 bases in between. Germline CDR1 reads MNHEY; CDR2 reads SVGAGI. CDR3 length: 13 residues. DNA for the CDR3: TGTGCCAGCAGTTACTCAACGACCCTGGGCTACACCTTC. Protein sequence: CASSYSTTLGYTF.

This chain connects TRBV19 to TRBJ1-1; D is undetermined. There are 14 residues in the CDR3. Germline assignment: CDR1 LNHDA and CDR2 SQIVND (reference sequence). Trimming pared 5 bases from V and 4 bases from J, leaving 14 bases between. The CDR3 bases are TGTGCCAGTAGTCGGGGTATTATTAGCACTGAAGCTTTCTTT. It encodes CASSRGIISTEAFF.

The J gene is TRBJ2-3, the V gene TRBV5-1; D perhaps matches TRBD1 (6 bases). The V gene lost 2 bases and the J gene lost 3 bases, with 10 bases spanning the gap. The germline CDR1 and CDR2 sequences are SGHRS and YFSETQ. The CDR3 runs 14 residues. The CDR3 here is CASSFPGQTDTQYF. The CDR3 DNA is TGCGCCAGCAGCTTTCCTGGACAGACAGATACGCAGTATTTT.

The chain links TRBV7-2 to TRBJ1-1; D call uncertain. Trimming shortened V by 5 bases and J by 4 bases, and 11 bases separated the two germline ends. CDR1 is SGHTA and CDR2 is FQGNSA in the germline V gene. This CDR3 region has 13 residues. CDR3 coding DNA: TGTGCCAGCAGCCAAGGGTTGCGCACTGAAGCTTTCTTT. Translating gives CASSQGLRTEAFF.

In its sample, this clone was seen a few times. V usage is TRBV6-5 and J usage is TRBJ1-1, with D maybe TRBD1 (6 bases). CDR3 length: 15 amino acids. Germline V gene lookup returns CDR1 MNHEY and CDR2 SVGAGI. Trimming stripped 0 bases from V and 5 bases from J, with 13 bases between. The CDR3 DNA sequence: TGTGCCAGCAGTTACTCCCGTCGGGGGCGGACTGAAGCTTTCTTT. It encodes CASSYSRRGRTEAFF.

The V and J genes are TRBV19 and TRBJ2-2; 9 nucleotides align to TRBD1. The CDR3 loop spans 13 amino acids. J lost 8 bases, V lost 4 bases, and 2 bases had no gene match. The germline V gene has CDR1 LNHDA and CDR2 SQIVND (reference sequence). The CDR3: CASSTTGGGELFF. CDR3 DNA sequence: TGTGCCAGTAGTACGACAGGGGGTGGGGAGCTGTTTTTT.

This clone was detected only a few times. The chain joins TRBV5-5 to TRBJ1-2; 9 positions agree with TRBD1. V gave up 3 bases and J gave up 6 bases; unmatched junction bases: 12. The germline CDR1 and CDR2 sequences are SGHKS and YYEKEE (reference sequence). The CDR3 consists of 16 residues. The CDR3 DNA is TGTGCCAGCAGCTCCCCGGACAGGGGCTCTAGCAATGGCTACACCTTC. Translating gives CASSSPDRGSSNGYTF.

CDR3 protein: CASSLIRLGGDTQYF. CDR3 nucleotides: TGTGCCAGCAGCTTGATTAGGCTGGGCGGAGATACGCAGTATTTT. The chain employs TRBV7-9 and TRBJ2-3; D call uncertain. CDR1 is SEHNR, CDR2 FQNEAQ, per germline (reference sequence). This CDR3 comprises 15 residues. V lost 3 bases and J 5 bases, leaving 15 bases between the germline ends.

The J gene is TRBJ2-3, the V gene TRBV18; 11 nucleotides line up with TRBD1. V dropped 2 bases and J dropped 4; count of bases not matched to a gene: 2. The CDR3 contains 15 residues. The germline V gene has CDR1 KGHSH and CDR2 LQKENI. The CDR3 region is CASSPGTGGADTQYF. CDR3 DNA: TGTGCCAGCTCACCAGGGACAGGGGGAGCAGATACGCAGTATTTT. The entire variable domain, with the rest obtained from reference TRBV18 and TRBJ2-3, is as follows: NAGVMQNPRHLVRRRGQEARLRCSPMKGHSHVYWYRQLPEEGLKFMVYLQKENIIDESGMPKERFSAEFPKEGPSILRIQQVVRGDSAAYFCASSPGTGGADTQYFGPGTRLTVL.

The chain is built from TRBV4-1 and TRBJ1-4; 7 nucleotides match TRBD1. CDR3 size: 16 residues. Germline loops: CDR1 MGHRA, CDR2 YSYEKL. The V and J ends lost 4 bases and 8 bases, in that order; junction bases with no gene match: 13. The CDR3 region is CASSRDQGEYQEKLFF. The CDR3 coding sequence is TGCGCCAGCAGCCGGGACCAGGGGGAGTATCAAGAAAAACTGTTTTTT.

V and J are TRBV7-2 and TRBJ1-3; D unclear. The CDR3 loop spans 15 amino acids. The germline V and J ends were trimmed by 1 base and 2 bases, with 9 bases remaining between them. Germline CDR1 SGHTA, CDR2 FQGNSA. The CDR3 here is CASSLGPAAGNTIYF. CDR3 DNA sequence: TGTGCCAGCAGCTTAGGCCCCGCAGCTGGAAACACCATATATTTT.

The chain uses TRBV6-6 and TRBJ2-2; tentative D call: TRBD2 (5 bases). V was cut by 7 bases and J by 6 bases, with 12 bases left in between. Germline V lookup: CDR1 MNHNY, CDR2 SVGAGI (reference sequence). CDR3 length: 13 amino acids. CDR3 amino acids: CASTPDGAGELFF. CDR3 DNA: TGTGCCAGCACCCCCGACGGGGCCGGGGAGCTGTTTTTT.

CDR3 protein: CASSPGTGSNYGYTF. CDR3 in DNA: TGTGCCAGCTCACCCGGGACAGGATCTAACTATGGCTACACCTTC. The chain combines TRBV18 with TRBJ1-2, with 8 positions matching TRBD1. V was clipped by 3 bases and J by 0 bases; unmatched bases: 3. The germline V gene encodes CDR1 KGHSH and CDR2 LQKENI. This CDR3 has 15 amino acids.

The V gene is TRBV5-1, the J gene TRBJ1-6; TRBD1 is a possible D gene (6 bases). V lost 1 base and J lost 7, with 9 bases in between. Germline CDR1 is SGHRS and CDR2 is YFSETQ. This CDR3 is built from 14 residues. The CDR3 spells CASSLWTENSPLHF. The DNA of the CDR3 is TGCGCCAGCAGCTTGTGGACAGAGAATTCACCCCTCCACTTT.

Of note for this clone: One end of the junction fails to match germline, which may point to a read error. The V gene is TRBV5-6, the J gene TRBJ2-1; D not certain. The length of the CDR3 is 11 residues. Germline lookup yields CDR1 SGHDT and CDR2 YYEEEE. CDR3 sequence reads: CASLRYSEQFF. CDR3 bases: TGTGCCAGCTTGAGGTACAGTGAGCAGTTCTTC.

This chain uses TRBV11-3 with TRBJ2-2, with 7 bases identical to TRBD1. Looked up from germline, CDR1 is SGHNT and CDR2 is YENEEA. The CDR3 length is 16 residues. Trimming at V came to 4 bases and at J to 4 bases, leaving 9 bases not matched to a gene. The CDR3 coding sequence is TGTGCCAGCAGCTCATCAGGGGGAAGTATCACCGGGGAGCTGTTTTTT. Amino acid sequence: CASSSSGGSITGELFF. The full variable domain, with the rest looked up from reference TRBV11-3 and TRBJ2-2, is EAGVVQSPRYKIIEKKQPVAFWCNPISGHNTLYWYLQNLGQGPELLIRYENEEAVDDSQLPKDRFSAERLKGVDSTLKIQPAELGDSAVYLCASSSSGGSITGELFFGEGSRLTVL.

This chain connects TRBV18 to TRBJ2-1; possible D gene TRBD2, 5 bases. Per germline, CDR1 KGHSH and CDR2 LQKENI. The CDR3 length is 14 residues. Trimming removed 1 base from V and 7 bases from J, with 11 bases in between. The CDR3 region is CASSPLEADNEQFF. CDR3 nucleotide sequence: TGTGCCAGCTCACCACTAGAAGCGGATAATGAGCAGTTCTTC.

This chain connects TRBV30 to TRBJ2-5; D perhaps matches TRBD2 (7 bases). This CDR3 has 15 residues. Per germline, CDR1 GTSNPN and CDR2 SVGIG (reference sequence). Trimming left V 2 bases short and J 2 bases short, with 15 bases between. The CDR3 sequence is CAWSPGGQPQETQYF. The CDR3 coding sequence is TGTGCCTGGAGTCCGGGAGGACAGCCACAAGAGACCCAGTACTTC.

The rearrangement links TRBV2 to TRBJ2-5; D is unresolved. Trimming stripped 3 bases from V and 1 base from J, with 6 bases between. The CDR3 is made up of 13 amino acids. Germline loops: CDR1 SNHLY, CDR2 FYNNEI. CDR3 DNA sequence: TGTGCCAGCAGTGAGTACTCCCAAGAGACCCAGTACTTC. This encodes CASSEYSQETQYF.

This clone was counted once. The chain uses TRBV19 and TRBJ1-2; possible D gene TRBD1, 5 bases. The length of the CDR3 is 16 residues. Germline V gene sequence: CDR1 LNHDA, CDR2 SQIVND (reference sequence). V was trimmed by 2 bases and J by 8 bases, leaving 21 bases between them. In DNA form, the CDR3 reads TGTGCCAGTAGTATAAAAAGTGGCGGGACGAGAGAGGGCTACACCTTC. Translation: CASSIKSGGTREGYTF. Combining the CDR3 with reference TRBV19 and TRBJ1-2 gives the whole variable domain DGGITQSPKYLFRKEGQNVTLSCEQNLNHDAMYWYRQDPGQGLRLIYYSQIVNDFQKGDIAEGYSVSREKKESFPLTVTSAQKNPTAFYLCASSIKSGGTREGYTFGSGTRLTVV.

This clone was seen once. This chain joins TRBV7-2 and TRBJ1-1; 7 bases are shared with TRBD1. The V gene's germline CDR1 is SGHTA and CDR2 FQGNSA. The CDR3 spans 17 residues. V was pared by 2 bases and J by 5 bases, with 14 bases of the junction left unmatched. DNA of the CDR3: TGTGCCAGCAGCTTATGGCTAAAACCAGGGGGTAAAACTGAAGCTTTCTTT. Encoded protein: CASSLWLKPGGKTEAFF.

V is TRBV18 and J is TRBJ1-2; the D is unclear. Trimming shortened V by 2 bases and J by 5 bases, and 12 bases separated the two germline ends. CDR3 length: 14 amino acids. Germline CDR1 and CDR2: KGHSH and LQKENI. This CDR3 reads CASSPNHILYGYTF. The CDR3 region has the DNA TGTGCCAGCTCACCAAATCATATTTTATATGGCTACACCTTC.

The chain has TRBV12-3 or TRBV12-4 and TRBJ1-2; D unresolved. The CDR3 runs to 12 residues. V was trimmed by 5 bases and J by 3 bases, leaving 7 bases between them. CDR3 DNA: TGTGCCAGCAGTACAAACTACTATGGCTACACCTTC. Translation: CASSTNYYGYTF.

The genes are TRBV11-2 and TRBJ2-7; D gene ambiguous. The germline V gene has CDR1 SGHAT and CDR2 FQNNGV. V lost 1 base to trimming and J lost 0 bases, with 4 bases between them. The CDR3 contains 13 residues. CDR3: CASSLASSYEQYV. In DNA, the CDR3 is TGTGCCAGCAGCTTAGCTTCCTCCTACGAGCAGTACGTC.

This clone was observed a handful of times. The chain joins TRBV19 to TRBJ2-3; unclear D gene. Germline CDR1 and CDR2: LNHDA and SQIVND (reference sequence). The V end was cut by 1 base, the J end by 7 bases, with 9 bases between. The length of the CDR3 is 13 residues. Here the CDR3 reads CASSIVGRYTQYF. The CDR3 nucleotides are TGTGCCAGTAGTATAGTGGGCAGGTATACGCAGTATTTT. The full variable domain, completed using reference TRBV19 and TRBJ2-3, is DGGITQSPKYLFRKEGQNVTLSCEQNLNHDAMYWYRQDPGQGLRLIYYSQIVNDFQKGDIAEGYSVSREKKESFPLTVTSAQKNPTAFYLCASSIVGRYTQYFGPGTRLTVL.

This sequence joins TRBV5-1 and TRBJ2-2, with D perhaps TRBD1 (5 bases). This CDR3 has 16 residues. Germline loops: CDR1 SGHRS, CDR2 YFSETQ. V was pared by 1 base and J by 0 bases, with 10 bases between. The CDR3 bases are TGCGCCAGCAGCTTGTCCCCAGGGCCGAACACCGGGGAGCTGTTTTTT. Protein: CASSLSPGPNTGELFF.

The chain is built from TRBV4-1 and TRBJ2-2, with 8 positions matching TRBD2. This CDR3 is 16 amino acids long. CDR1 is MGHRA and CDR2 is YSYEKL in the germline V gene. V gave up 4 bases and J gave up 4 bases; unmatched junction bases: 8. In DNA form, the CDR3 reads TGCGCCAGCAGCCCGCGAAGCGGGGGTAGCACCGGGGAGCTGTTTTTT. This translates into CASSPRSGGSTGELFF.

This sequence joins TRBV11-2 and TRBJ2-7; 9 nucleotides agree with TRBD1. Losses at the gene ends were 3 bases for V and 1 base for J; bases not matched to a gene: 10. The germline V gene has CDR1 SGHAT and CDR2 FQNNGV. The CDR3 is 17 residues long. The CDR3 nucleotides read TGTGCCAGCAGCTTGGGACAGGGCCTCTCGAGGTCCTACGAGCAGTACGTC. Translated: CASSLGQGLSRSYEQYV.